This TCR beta chain was recorded in a study of shared clonotypes between healthy human individuals. General study findings and limits: The sharing of 4.5% to 5.5% of naive CD4 clonotypes was seen across a handful of donors. Represented genetic and exposure-history diversity was restricted by having few donors.

Remarks on this clone: Its cognate antigen is unknown. Other DNA sequences in this specimen translate into the identical CDR3.

Naive-designated CD8 cells lacked CD45RO, were positively enriched for CCR7, and omitted terminally differentiated effector memory CD45RA+ cells. Libraries were prepared by immunoSEQ multiplex PCR; TCRdb keeps only in-frame clonotypes and omits some of them. The repertoire holds 800,000 to 950,000 clones, with around 96% as singletons. The CDR3 length is 14 residues. Germline values: CDR1 SEHNR, CDR2 FQNEAQ (reference sequence). The germline V and J ends were trimmed by 1 base and 2 bases, with 8 bases remaining between them. The clonotype was recovered from a man aged 25-45 years in good health. The chain couples TRBV7-9 to TRBJ2-5, with unresolved D. Sequenced input: naive CD8+ T cells sorted from blood. CDR3 residues: CASSLVSSQETQYF. Written as DNA, the CDR3 is TGTGCCAGCAGCTTAGTGTCATCACAAGAGACCCAGTACTTC.